Below, 16 T cell receptor beta chains from the same sample are listed, as sequenced in a study of blood T cell repertoires in COVID-19. Profiled with immunoSEQ multiplex PCR; TCRdb holds only in-frame clones, not every one. This table has approximately 440,000 clones, about 91% appearing once. Sequences were obtained from peripheral blood. Receptors originate from a woman aged 50 to 60 with COVID-19, enrolled during active disease.

This chain joins TRBV6-6 and TRBJ1-1; TRBD1 matches 8 bases. The junction had 14 bases not matched to a gene; V was cut back by 7 bases and J by 4 bases. Germline V CDR1 and CDR2: MNHNY, SVGAGI (reference sequence). This CDR3 is 16 amino acids long. CDR3 DNA sequence: TGTGCCAGCACCAACCCGAGACAGGGGTCGGGCACTGAAGCTTTCTTT. This gives the protein CASTNPRQGSGTEAFF.

The genes are TRBV6-5 and TRBJ1-6; no firm D call. The CDR3 spans 13 residues. Per germline, CDR1 MNHEY and CDR2 SVGAGI. V shed 7 bases and J shed 8 bases, with 12 bases lying between them. The CDR3 sequence: CASTEDGDSPLHF. The CDR3 nucleotides are TGTGCCAGCACCGAGGATGGTGATTCACCCCTCCACTTT.

The DNA for the CDR3 is TGTGCCAGTAGTACCCGGACAGGGAGCCACGAGCAGTACTTC. Translation gives CASSTRTGSHEQYF. V usage is TRBV19 and J usage is TRBJ2-7, with 8 nucleotides matching TRBD1. Germline assignment: CDR1 LNHDA and CDR2 SQIVND (reference sequence). V lost 4 bases, J lost 5 bases, and 7 bases stayed unmatched. The CDR3 loop spans 14 amino acids.

The genes are TRBV25-1 and TRBJ1-3, with D hard to call. The CDR3 sequence is 16 residues long. Trimming took 7 bases from V and 0 from J, leaving 16 bases between them. CDR1 MGHDK and CDR2 SYGVNS come from the germline V gene. CDR3 nucleotides: TGTGCCAGCACCTCAACCGCGGGGTTCTCTGGAAACACCATATATTTT. Protein sequence: CASTSTAGFSGNTIYF. Full variable domain (missing parts from reference TRBV25-1 and TRBJ1-3): EADIYQTPRYLVIGTGKKITLECSQTMGHDKMYWYQQDPGMELHLIHYSYGVNSTEKGDLSSESTVSRIRTEHFPLTLESARPSHTSQYLCASTSTAGFSGNTIYFGEGSWLTVV.

The chain recombines TRBV5-1 with TRBJ2-3; D is possibly TRBD2 (5 bases). Trimming pared 2 bases from V and 3 bases from J, leaving 10 bases between. The CDR3 has 14 residues. CDR1 SGHRS and CDR2 YFSETQ come from the germline V gene. The CDR3 DNA sequence: TGCGCCAGCAGCTTTAGGACGGGGACAGATACGCAGTATTTT. This gives the protein CASSFRTGTDTQYF.

The CDR3 bases are TGTGCCAGCAGCTCGCCGACTAGCGGGGTTCAAGAGACCCAGTACTTC. Translation: CASSSPTSGVQETQYF. This rearrangement joins TRBV7-2 to TRBJ2-5; 11 positions agree with TRBD2. The CDR3 extends over 16 amino acids. From germline, CDR1 is SGHTA and CDR2 FQGNSA. Trimming at V came to 4 bases and at J to 2 bases, leaving 6 bases not matched to a gene.

This clone was detected only a few times. Different DNA sequences within this sample yield the same CDR3. The chain uses TRBV7-9 and TRBJ1-2; TRBD1 matches 7 bases. Per germline, CDR1 SEHNR and CDR2 FQNEAQ (reference sequence). The CDR3 runs to 12 residues. J gave up 4 bases and V 5 bases, and 1 base lay outside the gene matches. The CDR3, as DNA: TGTGCCAGCAGCCCAGGGGGCTATGGCTACACCTTC. It yields the protein CASSPGGYGYTF.

The V call is TRBV12-3 or TRBV12-4, the J call TRBJ2-4, with D perhaps TRBD2 (6 bases). Trimming removed 8 bases at V and 8 bases at J, with 16 bases between. This CDR3 spans 13 amino acids. The CDR3 loop reads CASQAGLGDIQYF. For the CDR3, the DNA is TGTGCCAGCCAAGCGGGCCTCGGGGACATTCAGTACTTC.

The genes are TRBV19 and TRBJ1-1; 7 nucleotides align to TRBD1. CDR3 length: 15 amino acids. The ends lost 1 base at V and 4 bases at J; junction bases unmatched: 6. Looked up from germline, CDR1 is LNHDA and CDR2 is SQIVND (reference sequence). Written as DNA, the CDR3 is TGTGCCAGTAGTATAGGACAGGGCTCCGGCACTGAAGCTTTCTTT. As protein: CASSIGQGSGTEAFF. The entire variable domain, with the rest obtained from reference TRBV19 and TRBJ1-1, is as follows: DGGITQSPKYLFRKEGQNVTLSCEQNLNHDAMYWYRQDPGQGLRLIYYSQIVNDFQKGDIAEGYSVSREKKESFPLTVTSAQKNPTAFYLCASSIGQGSGTEAFFGQGTRLTVV.

This clone has only one observation. V is TRBV5-4 and J is TRBJ2-1; 11 nucleotides agree with TRBD2. J was trimmed by 7 bases and V by 3 bases; bases with no gene match: 9. The CDR3 totals 16 residues. CDR1 SGHNT and CDR2 YYREEE come from the germline V gene (reference sequence). This CDR3 reads CASSSTWASGGNEQFF. CDR3 in DNA: TGTGCCAGCAGCTCAACTTGGGCTAGCGGGGGGAATGAGCAGTTCTTC.

The rearrangement links TRBV12-5 to TRBJ1-2; possibly TRBD1 for D (6 bases). This CDR3 is 17 amino acids long. The V end was cut by 5 bases, the J end by 7 bases, with 26 bases between. Per germline, CDR1 LGHNT and CDR2 FRNRAP. The CDR3 sequence is CASGQGTGKGFLSGYTF. In nucleotides, the CDR3 is TGTGCTAGTGGTCAAGGAACAGGGAAAGGGTTTTTGAGTGGCTACACCTTC.

This clone was seen once. This rearrangement joins TRBV6-5 to TRBJ1-3, with D possibly being TRBD1 (5 bases). Trimming removed 5 bases at V and 0 bases at J, with 11 bases between. Germline CDR1 and CDR2: MNHEY and SVGAGI. The CDR3 has 15 residues. The CDR3 coding sequence is TGTGCCAGCAGTACCCGACAGAGCTCTGGAAACACCATATATTTT. Its translation: CASSTRQSSGNTIYF.

The chain uses TRBV15 and TRBJ2-7, with 10 bases aligning to TRBD2. The CDR3 runs to 15 residues. Germline CDR1 LNHNV, CDR2 YYDKDF (reference sequence). The trim removed 4 bases at V and 10 bases at J, leaving 13 bases unmatched. The CDR3 region has the DNA TGTGCCACCAGCATTTCCAGGGGACTAGCGAGCTTTCAGTACTTC. Amino acid sequence: CATSISRGLASFQYF.

The rearrangement uses TRBV7-6 and TRBJ1-2, with D possibly TRBD1 on 5 matching bases. CDR3 size: 12 residues. From germline, CDR1 is SGHVS and CDR2 FNYEAQ. V was shortened by 3 bases and J by 9 bases, with 11 bases between the two germline ends. CDR3 region: CASSFGRGSYTF. The CDR3 coding sequence is TGTGCCAGCAGCTTTGGAAGGGGTAGCTACACCTTC.

J is TRBJ2-2 and V is TRBV10-1, with a possible D match to TRBD1 (5 bases). The V end was cut by 9 bases, the J end by 2 bases, with 19 bases between. The CDR3 is 16 amino acids. Germline values: CDR1 WNHNN, CDR2 SYGVQD (reference sequence). The CDR3 loop is CASRRHYRLNTGELFF. The CDR3 bases are TGCGCCAGTCGTCGGCACTACAGGTTAAACACCGGGGAGCTGTTTTTT.

The chain links TRBV11-2 to TRBJ2-1, with TRBD1 matching 7 bases. CDR3 size: 13 residues. The trim removed 3 bases at V and 8 bases at J, leaving 4 bases unmatched. CDR1 and CDR2 from the germline V gene are SGHAT and FQNNGV. In nucleotides, the CDR3 is TGTGCCAGCAGCTTCGGGACAGCGGATGAGCAGTTCTTC. Translation: CASSFGTADEQFF.